The 16 T cell receptor beta chains presented below share a single source sample, sequenced in a study of T cells in localized non-small cell lung cancer. Sequencing was performed with immunoSEQ multiplex PCR; in TCRdb, only in-frame clones are kept and a portion is missing. The table records about 75,000 clones, 80% of them present only once. The sequenced sample was peripheral blood, obtained before any cancer treatment. The receptors originated from a female donor of 60 years or more with stage I lung adenocarcinoma.

The genes are TRBV28 and TRBJ1-4; D is possibly TRBD1 (5 bases). V was clipped by 5 bases and J by 6 bases, with 16 bases between them. Germline lookup yields CDR1 MDHEN and CDR2 SYDVKM. There are 15 residues in the CDR3. The CDR3 region has the DNA TGTGCCAGCAGTCCCCCCGAAGAAGGGGATGAAAAACTGTTTTTT. This encodes CASSPPEEGDEKLFF.

DNA for the CDR3: TGTGCCAGCAGCCAAGACAGTGCCACCGGGGAGCTGTTTTTT. Residues: CASSQDSATGELFF. J is TRBJ2-2 and V is TRBV7-9; tentative D call: TRBD1 (5 bases). The germline V and J ends were trimmed by 5 bases and 4 bases, with 11 bases remaining between them. The CDR3 is 14 residues long. The germline V gene has CDR1 SEHNR and CDR2 FQNEAQ (reference sequence). The entire variable domain, with the rest obtained from reference TRBV7-9 and TRBJ2-2, is as follows: DTGVSQNPRHKITKRGQNVTFRCDPISEHNRLYWYRQTLGQGPEFLTYFQNEAQLEKSRLLSDRFSAERPKGSFSTLEIQRTEQGDSAMYLCASSQDSATGELFFGEGSRLTVL.

This clone has only a few counts. The J gene is TRBJ2-5, the V gene TRBV30, with 10 bases identical to TRBD2. Trimming removed 4 bases from V and 5 bases from J; junction bases left unmatched: 7. This CDR3 is 14 amino acids long. Germline values: CDR1 GTSNPN, CDR2 SVGIG (reference sequence). The CDR3 loop is CAWTSGGARETQYF. In DNA, the CDR3 is TGTGCCTGGACAAGCGGGGGGGCTCGGGAGACCCAGTACTTC.

The chain joins TRBV2 to TRBJ2-6; D remains unclear. This CDR3 has 15 amino acids. V was cut by 7 bases and J by 0 bases, with 10 bases left in between. Germline values: CDR1 SNHLY, CDR2 FYNNEI. The CDR3 DNA reads as TGTGCCAGCACTACCCCAGGCTCTGGGGCCAACGTCCTGACTTTC. As protein: CASTTPGSGANVLTF.

Here the CDR3 DNA reads TGTGCCAGCAGCTTGGGGACAGGAGACTATGGCTACACCTTC. This encodes CASSLGTGDYGYTF. This chain connects TRBV5-4 to TRBJ1-2; 7 bases are shared with TRBD1. This CDR3 is 14 amino acids long. After removal of 0 bases from V and 3 bases from J, the junction contained 2 bases not matched to a gene. Germline assignment: CDR1 SGHNT and CDR2 YYREEE (reference sequence).

This chain connects TRBV28 to TRBJ2-1; a weak D match, TRBD2 (5 bases). This CDR3 spans 13 amino acids. Germline V CDR1 and CDR2: MDHEN, SYDVKM. The ends were cut back, 6 bases at V and 16 bases at J, with 22 bases in the middle. The CDR3: CASSPVGILNFFF. The CDR3 DNA reads as TGTGCCAGCAGCCCCGTCGGGATTCTGAACTTCTTCTTC.

V and J are TRBV7-6 and TRBJ2-2; the match to TRBD2 covers 14 bases. The trim removed 5 bases at V and 8 bases at J, leaving 7 bases unmatched. This CDR3 region has 16 residues. Germline CDR1 SGHVS, CDR2 FNYEAQ. CDR3 sequence reads: CASSPLTSGRVGELFF. The CDR3 DNA is TGTGCCAGCAGCCCTTTGACTAGCGGGAGGGTTGGGGAGCTGTTTTTT.

In its sample, this clone was seen once. The genes are TRBV5-1 and TRBJ2-5; D gene uncertain. V was pared by 0 bases and J by 7 bases, with 13 bases between. Germline CDR1 and CDR2: SGHRS and YFSETQ. The CDR3 length is 14 residues. CDR3 protein: CASSLEGLPGTQYF. In DNA, the CDR3 is TGCGCCAGCAGCTTGGAAGGCCTTCCGGGGACCCAGTACTTC.

The chain has TRBV19 and TRBJ2-5, with unresolved D. Germline V gives CDR1 LNHDA, CDR2 SQIVND (reference sequence). This CDR3 has 14 amino acids. V dropped 3 bases and J dropped 2 bases, with 10 bases sitting between them. The CDR3 reads CASSISTGQETQYF. The CDR3 DNA is TGTGCCAGTAGTATCTCGACTGGGCAAGAGACCCAGTACTTC.

This clone was counted once. V is TRBV4-3 and J is TRBJ2-7; 7 bases agree with TRBD2. The CDR3 runs to 14 residues. The germline gives CDR1 LGHNA, CDR2 YSLEER. Trimming cost V 4 bases and J 6 bases; bases outside gene matches: 9. CDR3 coding DNA: TGCGCCAGCAGCCCCGGAGCGGGGATGGGCGAGCAGTACTTC. Its protein product is CASSPGAGMGEQYF.

This chain's CDR3 is CASSLRYSGSIRPYEQYF. Written as DNA, the CDR3 is TGTGCCAGCAGTTTAAGGTATAGCGGGAGTATTAGGCCCTACGAGCAGTACTTC. J is TRBJ2-7 and V is TRBV27; 9 positions agree with TRBD2. Trimming removed 2 bases from V and 2 bases from J; junction bases left unmatched: 13. This CDR3 contains 18 residues. CDR1 is MNHEY and CDR2 is SMNVEV in the germline V gene (reference sequence).

The CDR3 DNA follows: TGTGCCAGCAGCCCCCGGGACGTCCCGAGCAATCAGCCCCAGCATTTT. Residues: CASSPRDVPSNQPQHF. This chain uses TRBV5-5 with TRBJ1-5, with D perhaps matching TRBD1 (5 bases). Trimming cost V 4 bases and J 1 base, with 15 bases left between them. The CDR3 consists of 16 residues. Germline values: CDR1 SGHKS, CDR2 YYEKEE (reference sequence).

This clone has only one observation. V is TRBV2 and J is TRBJ2-2; 10 bases are shared with TRBD2. CDR1 is SNHLY and CDR2 is FYNNEI in the germline V gene. The CDR3 is made up of 15 amino acids. J was trimmed by 6 bases and V by 8 bases; bases with no gene match: 9. CDR3 DNA: TGTGCCAGCCGTCCCCAGCGGGGGGGCCCCGGGGAGCTGTTTTTT. Protein product: CASRPQRGGPGELFF.

The chain couples TRBV2 to TRBJ2-6; maybe TRBD2 (5 bases). The CDR3 is 16 amino acids. Germline-derived CDR1 and CDR2 are SNHLY and FYNNEI. Trimming cost V 8 bases and J 4 bases, with 18 bases left between them. In DNA form, the CDR3 reads TGTGCCAGCGGAGGAGGCAGTCGAGGAGGGGCCAACGTCCTGACTTTC. Translation: CASGGGSRGGANVLTF.

A few counts support this clone. The chain is built from TRBV5-4 and TRBJ2-1; 8 positions agree with TRBD2. The junction had 2 bases not matched to a gene; V was cut back by 4 bases and J by 8 bases. Germline CDR1 reads SGHNT; CDR2 reads YYREEE (reference sequence). The CDR3 runs to 12 residues. The DNA for the CDR3 is TGTGCCAGCAGCCGGGGGGGGGATGAGCAGTTCTTC. Translation gives CASSRGGDEQFF.

This clone occurred once. The chain is built from TRBV11-2 and TRBJ2-2, with 8 bases lining up with TRBD1. The ends lost 1 base at V and 5 bases at J; junction bases unmatched: 6. Germline V gene data show CDR1 as SGHAT and CDR2 as FQNNGV. The CDR3 consists of 16 residues. The CDR3 DNA is TGTGCCAGCAGCTTAGGTCTGACAGGGGAAACCGGGGAGCTGTTTTTT. Protein sequence: CASSLGLTGETGELFF.